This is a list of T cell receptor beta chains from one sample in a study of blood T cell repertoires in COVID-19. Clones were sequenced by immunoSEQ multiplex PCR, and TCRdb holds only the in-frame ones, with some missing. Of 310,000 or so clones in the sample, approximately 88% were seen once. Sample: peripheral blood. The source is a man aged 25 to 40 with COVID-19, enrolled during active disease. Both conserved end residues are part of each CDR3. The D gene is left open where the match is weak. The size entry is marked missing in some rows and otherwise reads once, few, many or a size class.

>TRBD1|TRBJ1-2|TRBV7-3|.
TGTGCCAGCAGACTCTCCTTTGGACAGGGGTCTGATGGCTACACCTTC
CASRLSFGQGSDGYTF
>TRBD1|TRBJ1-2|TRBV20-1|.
TGCAGTGCTGAGGACAGGCACGGCTACACCTTC
CSAEDRHGYTF
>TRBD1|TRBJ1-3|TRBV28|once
TGTGCCAGCACAGGACAGGACTCTGGAAACACCATATATTTT
CASTGQDSGNTIYF
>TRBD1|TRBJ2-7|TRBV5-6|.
TGTGCCAGCAGCTCACGGACAGGGGTAAGCGAGCAGTACTTC
CASSSRTGVSEQYF
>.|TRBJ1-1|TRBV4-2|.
TGTGCCAGCAGCGAGCCGTCCTACGGCACTGAAGCTTTCTTT
CASSEPSYGTEAFF
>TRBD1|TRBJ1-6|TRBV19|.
TGTGCCAGTAGCTCAGACAGGGGTAATTCACCCCTCCACTTT
CASSSDRGNSPLHF
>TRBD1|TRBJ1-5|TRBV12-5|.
TGTGCTAGTGGTTTGGTTGGGACAGCAAATAGCAATCAGCCCCAGCATTTT
CASGLVGTANSNQPQHF
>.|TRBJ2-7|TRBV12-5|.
TGTGCTAGTGGTCAATGGACAGAGAGTGGCGAGCAGTACTTC
CASGQWTESGEQYF
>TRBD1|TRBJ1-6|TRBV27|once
TGTGCCAGCAGTTTAACAGGGGCAGCACCCCTCCACTTT
CASSLTGAAPLHF
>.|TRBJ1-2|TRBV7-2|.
TGTGCCAGCAGCTCGCGGACAGAGGTGACTAACTATGGCTACACCTTC
CASSSRTEVTNYGYTF
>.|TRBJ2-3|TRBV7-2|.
TGTGCCAGCAGCTCGGGGGGCTCGCTTGGTACGCAGTATTTT
CASSSGGSLGTQYF
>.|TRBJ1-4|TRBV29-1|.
TGCAGCGCTACAGGGCGCCTTAATGAAAAACTGTTTTTT
CSATGRLNEKLFF
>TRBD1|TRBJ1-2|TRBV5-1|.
TGCGCCAGCAGCCTAAGGACAGGCTTGGGGGGAGAATATGGCTACACCTTC
CASSLRTGLGGEYGYTF
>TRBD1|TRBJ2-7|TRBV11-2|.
TGTGCCAGCAGCCCAGGGACAGGGATTAGGATCGAGCAGTACTTC
CASSPGTGIRIEQYF